This T cell receptor (beta chain) is from a study of cytomegalovirus exposure and HLA in healthy donors. General observations from the study: As confirmed in vitro, three CMV-associated chains were specific for CMV antigens. The study put 160 or so TCR beta chains on its list as cytomegalovirus-associated. The tendency of first-cohort TCR clusters to co-occur in the 120 or so validation repertoires was the finding of a later analysis.

CDR1 SEHNR and CDR2 FQNEAQ come from the germline V gene (reference sequence). The CDR3 is made up of 15 amino acids. V trimming: 4 bases; J trimming: 1 base; junction bases outside the gene matches: 4. About this clone: As yet, its antigen is unknown.

Clones were sequenced by immunoSEQ multiplex PCR, and TCRdb holds only the in-frame ones, with some missing. Of some 190,000 clones in the sample, around 86% are singletons; the top ten hold 7.2%. The sample comprised PBMCs. The V and J genes are TRBV7-9 and TRBJ1-2, with 9 bases that match TRBD1. This TCR was sampled from a man aged 25-45 years in good health and CMV-seropositive. CDR3 bases: TGTGCCAGCAGCTCGAACAGGGGGCGTAACTATGGCTACACCTTC. It yields the protein CASSSNRGRNYGYTF.